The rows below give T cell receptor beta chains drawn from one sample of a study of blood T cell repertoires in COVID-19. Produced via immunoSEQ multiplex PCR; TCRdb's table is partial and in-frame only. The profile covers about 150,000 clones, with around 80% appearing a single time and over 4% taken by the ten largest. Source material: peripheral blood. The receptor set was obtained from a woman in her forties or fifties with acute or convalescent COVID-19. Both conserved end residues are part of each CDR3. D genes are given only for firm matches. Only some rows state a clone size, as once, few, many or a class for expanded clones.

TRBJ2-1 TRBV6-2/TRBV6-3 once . CASSSPEDRPDEQFF TGTGCCAGCAGTTCCCCGGAGGACAGACCCGATGAGCAGTTCTTC
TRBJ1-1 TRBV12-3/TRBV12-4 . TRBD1 CASSSTGRQAFF TGTGCCAGCAGTTCGACAGGGAGGCAAGCTTTCTTT
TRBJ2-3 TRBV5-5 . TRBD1 CASSLALQGGTDTQYF TGTGCCAGCAGCTTGGCGTTACAGGGGGGAACAGATACGCAGTATTTT
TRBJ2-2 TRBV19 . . CASSGPRGGELFF TGTGCCAGTAGTGGACCGCGGGGCGGGGAGCTGTTTTTT
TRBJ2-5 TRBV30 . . CAWSRGTNGETQYF TGTGCCTGGAGCCGAGGGACAAACGGAGAGACCCAGTACTTC
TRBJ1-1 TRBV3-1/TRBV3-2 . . CASFGQNTEAFF TGTGCCAGCTTCGGACAGAACACTGAAGCTTTCTTT
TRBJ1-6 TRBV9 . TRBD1 CASSAEGARSPLHF TGTGCCAGCAGCGCCGAGGGGGCACGTTCACCCCTCCACTTT
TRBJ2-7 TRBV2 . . CASSFSGSYEQYF TGTGCCAGCAGTTTCTCAGGGTCCTACGAGCAGTACTTC
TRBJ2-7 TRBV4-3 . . CASSHSRSGEQYF TGCGCCAGCAGCCATAGCCGTTCGGGAGAGCAGTACTTC
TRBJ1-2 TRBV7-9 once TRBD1 CASTPRGQDYTF TGTGCCAGCACCCCCAGGGGACAGGACTACACCTTC
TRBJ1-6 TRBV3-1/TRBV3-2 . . CASSQEPTGSPLHF TGTGCCAGCAGCCAAGAACCAACGGGATCACCCCTCCACTTT
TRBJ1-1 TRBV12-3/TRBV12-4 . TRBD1 CASSRGQGEAFF TGTGCCAGCAGCCGAGGACAGGGGGAGGCTTTCTTT
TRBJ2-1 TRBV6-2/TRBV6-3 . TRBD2 CASSTSGGAHEQFF TGTGCCAGCAGTACTAGCGGGGGGGCCCATGAGCAGTTCTTC
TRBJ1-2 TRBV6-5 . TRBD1 CASSYTDRGEGYTF TGTGCCAGCAGTTACACGGACAGGGGCGAGGGCTACACCTTC
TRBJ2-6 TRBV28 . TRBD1 CASTGGSSGANVLTF TGTGCCAGTACAGGGGGAAGCTCTGGGGCCAACGTCCTGACTTTC
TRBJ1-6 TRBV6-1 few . CASSDLMGGKAPLHF TGTGCCAGCAGTGACCTGATGGGGGGGAAGGCACCCCTCCACTTT
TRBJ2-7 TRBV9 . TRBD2 CASSLGLAAYEQYF TGTGCCAGCAGCCTAGGACTAGCAGCCTACGAGCAGTACTTC
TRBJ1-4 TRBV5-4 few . CASSWTSVAGAGKLFF TGTGCCAGCAGCTGGACAAGCGTAGCAGGGGCGGGAAAACTGTTTTTT
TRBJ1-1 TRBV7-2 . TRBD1 CASSLRDRATEAFF TGTGCCAGCAGCTTAAGGGACAGGGCTACTGAAGCTTTCTTT
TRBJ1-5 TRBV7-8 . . CASSRPGTPYSNQPQHF TGTGCCAGCAGCCGTCCCGGGACACCCTATAGCAATCAGCCCCAGCATTTT
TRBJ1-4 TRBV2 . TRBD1 CASSEGQGKEKLFF TGTGCCAGCAGTGAGGGACAGGGGAAGGAAAAACTGTTTTTT
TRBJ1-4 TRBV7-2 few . CASSRTTTNEKLFF TGTGCCAGCAGCCGGACAACAACTAATGAAAAACTGTTTTTT
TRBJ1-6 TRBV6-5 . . CASSYGRQSDNSPLHF TGTGCCAGCAGTTACGGCCGACAGTCTGATAATTCACCCCTCCACTTT
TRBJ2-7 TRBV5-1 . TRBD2 CASSLAETYEQYF TGCGCCAGCAGTCTAGCGGAGACCTACGAGCAGTACTTC
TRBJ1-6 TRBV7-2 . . CASSLKVLSTDRGSPLHF TGTGCCAGCAGCTTAAAGGTCTTATCGACGGACAGAGGTTCACCCCTCCACTTT
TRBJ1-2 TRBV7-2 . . CASSPLHAAGTNYGYTF TGTGCCAGCAGCCCGCTCCACGCGGCAGGGACTAACTATGGCTACACCTTC
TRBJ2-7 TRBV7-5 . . CVRSRRDRNYEQYF TGTGTCAGAAGCCGGAGGGACAGAAACTACGAGCAGTACTTC
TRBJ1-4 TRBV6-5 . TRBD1 CASSSGQAINEKLFF TGTGCCAGCAGTTCGGGACAGGCGATTAATGAAAAACTGTTTTTT
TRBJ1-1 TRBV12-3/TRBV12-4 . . CASSRTWAEAFF TGTGCCAGCAGTCGGACTTGGGCTGAAGCTTTCTTT
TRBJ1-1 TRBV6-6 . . CASSSVAQVPTEAFF TGTGCCAGCAGTTCCGTTGCACAGGTCCCCACTGAAGCTTTCTTT
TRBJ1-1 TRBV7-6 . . CASSLGTMNTEAFF TGTGCCAGCAGCTTAGGCACAATGAACACTGAAGCTTTCTTT
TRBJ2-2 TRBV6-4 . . CASSVGLRTGELFF TGTGCCAGCAGTGTGGGACTTAGAACCGGGGAGCTGTTTTTT
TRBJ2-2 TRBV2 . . CASSAPDSGYNTGELFF TGTGCCAGCAGTGCCCCCGATAGCGGTTATAACACCGGGGAGCTGTTTTTT
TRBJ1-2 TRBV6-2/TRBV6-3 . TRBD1 CASSPAGTANYGYTF TGTGCCAGCAGCCCTGCCGGGACAGCTAACTATGGCTACACCTTC
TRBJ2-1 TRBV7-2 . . CASSLVASSYNEQFF TGTGCCAGCAGCTTGGTAGCTAGCTCCTACAATGAGCAGTTCTTC
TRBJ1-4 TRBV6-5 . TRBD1 CASRTGAEEKLFF TGTGCCAGCAGGACAGGGGCGGAAGAAAAACTGTTTTTT
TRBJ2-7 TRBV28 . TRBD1 CASSPGQDFSYEQYF TGTGCCAGCAGTCCCGGACAGGACTTCTCCTACGAGCAGTACTTC
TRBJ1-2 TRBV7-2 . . CASRSDGGPANYGYTF TGTGCCAGCAGATCAGACGGGGGGCCAGCTAACTATGGCTACACCTTC
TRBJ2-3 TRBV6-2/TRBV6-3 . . CASSPYTTDTQYF TGTGCCAGCAGCCCATACACCACAGATACGCAGTATTTT
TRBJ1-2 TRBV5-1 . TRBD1 CASSSYLLNRDRDEGYTF TGCGCCAGCAGCTCTTACCTCCTAAATAGAGACAGGGACGAGGGCTACACCTTC
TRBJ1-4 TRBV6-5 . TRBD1 CASRWTGASVHKLFF TGTGCCAGCAGATGGACAGGGGCATCGGTTCATAAACTGTTTTTT
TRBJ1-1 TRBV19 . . CATARTVMNTEAFF TGTGCCACGGCTAGGACAGTCATGAACACTGAAGCTTTCTTT
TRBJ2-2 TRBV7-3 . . CATKTGNTGELFF TGTGCCACCAAGACAGGGAACACCGGGGAGCTGTTTTTT
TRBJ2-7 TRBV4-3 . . CASSQNLGGVRSYEQYF TGCGCCAGCAGCCAAAATTTAGGCGGGGTGCGCTCCTACGAGCAGTACTTC
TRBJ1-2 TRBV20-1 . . CSASTTGYGYTF TGCAGTGCTAGTACGACAGGCTATGGCTACACCTTC
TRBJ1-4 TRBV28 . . CATLGATTNEKLFF TGTGCCACCCTGGGGGCAACAACTAATGAAAAACTGTTTTTT
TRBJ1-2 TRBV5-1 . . CASSFQGIDGYTF TGCGCCAGCAGCTTCCAGGGAATAGATGGCTACACCTTC
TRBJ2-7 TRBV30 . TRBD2 CAWTSGGTNTYEQYF TGTGCCTGGACAAGCGGGGGAACTAATACCTACGAGCAGTACTTC
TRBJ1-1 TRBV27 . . CASSFDRNTEAFF TGTGCCAGCAGCTTTGACAGAAACACTGAAGCTTTCTTT
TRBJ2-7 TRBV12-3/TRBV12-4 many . CASSGGATYEQYF TGTGCCAGCAGTGGCGGAGCCACCTACGAGCAGTACTTC
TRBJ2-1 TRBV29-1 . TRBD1 CSARQGADNEQFF TGCAGCGCACGACAGGGGGCGGACAATGAGCAGTTCTTC
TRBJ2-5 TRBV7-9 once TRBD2 CASSLDRLAGWRETQYF TGTGCCAGCAGCTTAGATCGACTAGCGGGGTGGAGGGAGACCCAGTACTTC
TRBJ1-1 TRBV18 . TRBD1 CASSSEGGSVTEAFF TGTGCCAGCTCATCTGAAGGGGGCTCGGTCACTGAAGCTTTCTTT
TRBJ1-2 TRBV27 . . CASRGGATPIYGYTF TGTGCCAGCAGAGGGGGGGCAACCCCCATCTATGGCTACACCTTC
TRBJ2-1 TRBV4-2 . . CASSQDGNEQFF TGTGCCAGCAGCCAAGACGGGAATGAGCAGTTCTTC